This passage covers 27 T cell receptor beta chains from one sample sequenced in a study of T-cell reconstitution after alpha-beta-depleted transplantation in children. The library targeted TCRbeta and was prepared with unique molecular identifiers. TCRdb used MiXCR to reprocess the PCR reads, holding one entry per CDR3 protein. The sample holds over 200,000 distinct CDR3 sequences, 8.5% to 10% seen once. Sequenced here: PBMCs from the stem cell graft donor, sampled from the stem cell graft. These receptors were taken from a human donor who donated a stem cell graft to a child with acute lymphoblastic leukemia.

This clonotype was found many times. The chain joins TRBV10-3 to TRBJ2-7; a weak D match, TRBD1 (6 bases). Germline assignment: CDR1 ENHRY and CDR2 SYGVKD. This CDR3 is built from 15 residues. V lost 0 bases and J lost 3, with 12 bases in between. The CDR3 is CAISESGVRGYEQYF. DNA for the CDR3: TGTGCCATCAGTGAGTCCGGGGTCAGGGGCTACGAGCAGTACTTC.

The sample holds a few counts of this clonotype. This chain connects TRBV21-1 to TRBJ1-5. TRBV21-1 is recorded as a pseudogene. CDR3 length: 16 amino acids. CDR3: CASSKEIGGEFSSQHF. CDR3 coding DNA: TGTGCCAGCAGCAAAGAGATAGGCGGGGAGTTTTCGTCCCAGCATTTT.

This clonotype showed up many times. V gene TRBV4-1 combines with J gene TRBJ2-3, with D perhaps TRBD1 or TRBD2 (5 bases each). Trimming took 4 bases from V and 4 from J, leaving 18 bases between them. Germline V gives CDR1 MGHRA, CDR2 YSYEKL. This CDR3 has 16 amino acids. The CDR3 bases are TGCGCCAGCAGCCTGCTGCCGGGACCTAGCCCAGATACGCAGTATTTT. Its translation is CASSLLPGPSPDTQYF.

This clonotype occurred a few times. The CDR3 sequence is CASSKRQLSSTDTQYF. The CDR3 DNA is TGTGCCAGCAGCAAAAGACAGCTATCAAGCACAGATACGCAGTATTTT. This chain joins TRBV5-6 and TRBJ2-3; perhaps TRBD1 as D (5 bases). CDR3 size: 16 residues. V dropped 4 bases and J dropped 0 bases, with 15 bases sitting between them. Germline V lookup: CDR1 SGHDT, CDR2 YYEEEE.

This clonotype was seen ten or more times. The J gene is TRBJ2-2, the V gene TRBV7-2; 12 bases are a match to TRBD2. V shed 0 bases, J shed 5 bases, and the junction held 7 bases outside the gene matches. The CDR3 runs to 18 residues. Germline V gene data show CDR1 as SGHTA and CDR2 as FQGNSA. CDR3 sequence: CASSLAPSGGAWTGELFF. CDR3 sequence (DNA): TGTGCCAGCAGCTTAGCTCCTAGCGGGGGGGCCTGGACCGGGGAGCTGTTTTTT.

There are a few counts of this clonotype. V and J are TRBV18 and TRBJ1-3; 9 nucleotides match TRBD1. The CDR3 length is 14 residues. Trimming at V came to 4 bases and at J to 4 bases, leaving 2 bases not matched to a gene. In germline, CDR1 is KGHSH, CDR2 LQKENI. The CDR3 here is CASSQGQGGNTIYF. For the CDR3, the DNA is TGTGCCAGCTCACAGGGACAGGGCGGAAACACCATATATTTT.

J is TRBJ2-6 and V is TRBV18, with D possibly matching TRBD1 (6 bases). Per the germline V gene, CDR1 is KGHSH and CDR2 is LQKENI. CDR3 size: 15 residues. V lost 4 bases and J 0 bases, leaving 7 bases between the germline ends. The CDR3 here is CASSQTGSGANVLTF. The CDR3, as DNA: TGTGCCAGCTCACAGACAGGCTCTGGGGCCAACGTCCTGACTTTC.

This clonotype was recorded many times. The chain joins TRBV29-1 to TRBJ1-1, with unresolved D. The CDR3 runs to 12 residues. Deletions cut 0 bases from V and 5 bases from J, with 7 bases between. Germline values: CDR1 SQVTM, CDR2 ANQGSEA. CDR3 loop: CSVEDLRTEAFF. The CDR3 nucleotides are TGCAGCGTTGAAGATCTGAGAACTGAAGCTTTCTTT.

This clonotype was seen only a few times. The V gene is TRBV4-3, the J gene TRBJ2-1; D may be TRBD1 or TRBD2 (5 bases each). The V gene lost 0 bases and the J gene lost 9 bases, with 12 bases spanning the gap. CDR3 length: 14 amino acids. In germline, CDR1 is LGHNA, CDR2 YSLEER. The CDR3: CASSQDPGSGEQFF. CDR3 DNA: TGCGCCAGCAGCCAAGACCCAGGGAGCGGTGAGCAGTTCTTC.

This clonotype was found many times. The genes are TRBV12-3 or TRBV12-4 and TRBJ1-4, with 7 bases identical to TRBD1. Trimming removed 5 bases from V and 0 bases from J; junction bases left unmatched: 6. This CDR3 has 16 residues. The CDR3 here is CASSLGTAATNEKLFF. In DNA form, the CDR3 reads TGTGCCAGCAGTCTCGGGACAGCTGCAACTAATGAAAAACTGTTTTTT.

This clonotype was detected ten times or more. V is TRBV7-9 and J is TRBJ1-1; D gene uncertain. Looked up from germline, CDR1 is SEHNR and CDR2 is FQNEAQ (reference sequence). The CDR3 totals 12 residues. Trimming took 2 bases from V and 5 from J, leaving 6 bases between them. CDR3: CASSLLGTEAFF. CDR3 sequence (DNA): TGTGCCAGCAGCTTACTGGGAACTGAAGCTTTCTTT.

V is TRBV5-5 and J is TRBJ2-5, with no clear D. The CDR3 extends over 14 amino acids. V was pared by 3 bases and J by 5 bases, with 14 bases between. Germline CDR1 reads SGHKS; CDR2 reads YYEKEE (reference sequence). CDR3 amino acids: CASSSSTRLETQYF. The DNA for the CDR3 is TGTGCCAGCAGCTCTTCGACGCGTCTGGAGACCCAGTACTTC.

This clonotype appeared once. The rearrangement links TRBV4-1 to TRBJ2-7; possibly TRBD1 for D (6 bases). Trimming removed 4 bases at V and 1 base at J, with 14 bases between. The CDR3 covers 15 residues. The germline V gene has CDR1 MGHRA and CDR2 YSYEKL. This CDR3 is CASSPQQGVSYEQYF. CDR3 nucleotide sequence: TGCGCCAGCAGCCCCCAACAGGGAGTTTCCTACGAGCAGTACTTC.

J is TRBJ2-3 and V is TRBV19; 8 bases are a match to TRBD2. This CDR3 contains 15 residues. V gave up 3 bases and J gave up 0 bases; unmatched junction bases: 2. CDR1 and CDR2 (germline): LNHDA, SQIVND (reference sequence). CDR3 sequence: CASSITSGSTDTQYF. For the CDR3, the DNA is TGTGCCAGTAGTATTACTAGCGGAAGCACAGATACGCAGTATTTT.

There are many counts of this clonotype. The V call is TRBV20-1, the J call TRBJ1-5; 9 nucleotides align to TRBD1. V lost 6 bases to trimming and J lost 6 bases; unmatched junction nucleotides: 18. CDR3 length: 17 amino acids. CDR1 is DFQATT and CDR2 is SNEGSKA in the germline V gene (reference sequence). The DNA of the CDR3 is TGCAGTGCCCACGGAGGTACGGGACAGGGCCTTTCTCAGCCCCAGCATTTT. This sequence encodes CSAHGGTGQGLSQPQHF.

In its sample, this clonotype was seen many times. The V gene is TRBV20-1, the J gene TRBJ1-5; TRBD1 matches 9 bases. The CDR3 spans 17 residues. Germline V gives CDR1 DFQATT, CDR2 SNEGSKA (reference sequence). With V trimmed by 4 bases and J by 0 bases, 10 bases remained unmatched. The DNA of the CDR3 is TGCAGTGCTAACCGACAGGGGGGGACCTATAGCAATCAGCCCCAGCATTTT. This encodes CSANRQGGTYSNQPQHF.

This clonotype was seen more than once but under ten times. This chain links TRBV7-2 with TRBJ2-1; no clear D. V shed 10 bases and J shed 8 bases, with 15 bases lying between them. CDR3 size: 12 residues. The V gene's germline CDR1 is SGHTA and CDR2 FQGNSA. The CDR3 loop reads CATSRRVDEQFF. CDR3 sequence (DNA): TGTGCCACCTCACGACGGGTCGATGAGCAGTTCTTC. Full variable domain (rest looked up from reference TRBV7-2 and TRBJ2-1): GAGVSQSPSNKVTEKGKDVELRCDPISGHTALYWYRQSLGQGLEFLIYFQGNSAPDKSGLPSDRFSAERTGGSVSTLTIQRTQQEDSAVYLCATSRRVDEQFFGPGTRLTVL.

The chain joins TRBV20-1 to TRBJ2-5; D not resolved. Per the germline V gene, CDR1 is DFQATT and CDR2 is SNEGSKA (reference sequence). V shed 3 bases and J shed 5 bases, with 10 bases lying between them. This CDR3 has 12 residues. The CDR3 DNA is TGCAGTGCTAGGAGCCTGGGGGAGACCCAGTACTTC. Its protein is CSARSLGETQYF.

This clonotype showed up just a few times. J is TRBJ2-5 and V is TRBV5-1, with D unclear. Trimming left V 3 bases short and J 6 bases short, with 12 bases between. Per germline, CDR1 SGHRS and CDR2 YFSETQ. The CDR3 contains 13 residues. The DNA for the CDR3 is TGCGCCAGCAGCTCTGCGACGGACCAGACCCAGTACTTC. Its translation: CASSSATDQTQYF. Full variable domain (rest looked up from reference TRBV5-1 and TRBJ2-5): KAGVTQTPRYLIKTRGQQVTLSCSPISGHRSVSWYQQTPGQGLQFLFEYFSETQRNKGNFPGRFSGRQFSNSRSEMNVSTLELGDSALYLCASSSATDQTQYFGPGTRLLVL.

This clonotype was seen only a few times. The V gene is TRBV20-1, the J gene TRBJ1-1; 7 nucleotides align to TRBD1. The V gene's germline CDR1 is DFQATT and CDR2 SNEGSKA (reference sequence). V shed 5 bases, J shed 0 bases, and the junction held 12 bases outside the gene matches. The CDR3 runs 16 residues. The CDR3 sequence is CSASGGGSGMNTEAFF. The DNA for the CDR3 is TGCAGTGCTTCAGGGGGGGGATCGGGGATGAACACTGAAGCTTTCTTT.

This clonotype came up many times. This chain joins TRBV29-1 and TRBJ1-5; TRBD1 matches at 7 bases. The CDR3 length is 15 residues. Germline CDR1 is SQVTM and CDR2 is ANQGSEA. J gave up 1 base and V 2 bases, and 5 bases lay outside the gene matches. The CDR3 protein is CSVESSRGSNQPQHF. Written as DNA, the CDR3 is TGCAGCGTTGAAAGCTCCAGGGGGAGCAATCAGCCCCAGCATTTT. The variable domain in full, completed from reference TRBV29-1 and TRBJ1-5, reads SAVISQKPSRDICQRGTSLTIQCQVDSQVTMMFWYRQQPGQSLTLIATANQGSEATYESGFVIDKFPISRPNLTFSTLTVSNMSPEDSSIYLCSVESSRGSNQPQHFGDGTRLSIL.

This clonotype was counted a few times. The chain carries TRBV28 and TRBJ2-3; maybe TRBD1 (6 bases). V lost 10 bases to trimming and J lost 0 bases, with 11 bases between them. This CDR3 contains 13 residues. CDR1 and CDR2 (germline): MDHEN, SYDVKM. In DNA, the CDR3 is TGTGCCATCGACAGGACTAGCACAGATACGCAGTATTTT. This encodes CAIDRTSTDTQYF.

CDR3 in DNA: TGCGCCAGCAGTGATTTTGGGCAGCCCCAGCATTTT. It codes for CASSDFGQPQHF. The chain is built from TRBV10-1 and TRBJ1-5; D gene unclear. The CDR3 consists of 12 residues. Germline V gives CDR1 WNHNN, CDR2 SYGVQD (reference sequence). Trimming removed 3 bases at V and 7 bases at J, with 7 bases between.

This clonotype was observed a handful of times. The genes are TRBV7-8 and TRBJ2-1, with 7 bases that match TRBD1. This CDR3 is built from 16 residues. J was trimmed by 0 bases and V by 3 bases; bases with no gene match: 5. Per germline, CDR1 SGHVS and CDR2 FQNEAQ. The CDR3 region has the DNA TGTGCCAGCAGCTTGAATCCAGGGGGCTCCTACAATGAGCAGTTCTTC. It yields the protein CASSLNPGGSYNEQFF.

This clonotype was seen a handful of times. The chain carries TRBV7-2 and TRBJ1-4; D gene unclear. V gave up 5 bases and J gave up 7 bases, with 14 bases separating them. Germline CDR1 and CDR2: SGHTA and FQGNSA. The CDR3 contains 14 residues. CDR3 sequence reads: CASSRIPSGEKLFF. For the CDR3, the DNA is TGTGCCAGCAGCCGTATTCCCAGCGGTGAAAAACTGTTTTTT.

The chain recombines TRBV5-5 with TRBJ1-1; 9 nucleotides align to TRBD1. The germline V gene encodes CDR1 SGHKS and CDR2 YYEKEE (reference sequence). The CDR3 runs 15 residues. The V gene end was trimmed by 4 bases and the J gene end by 5 bases; junction bases not matched to a gene: 9. DNA of the CDR3: TGTGCCAGCAGCCCCGCCGGGACAGGGAATACTGAAGCTTTCTTT. It encodes CASSPAGTGNTEAFF.

The chain links TRBV9 to TRBJ2-7; TRBD1 agrees at 8 bases. The V gene end was trimmed by 0 bases and the J gene end by 3 bases; junction bases not matched to a gene: 8. The CDR3 extends over 16 amino acids. CDR1 is SGDLS and CDR2 is YYNGEE in the germline V gene. In nucleotides, the CDR3 is TGTGCCAGCAGCGTAGGTTTGCCAGGGGGCATCTACGAGCAGTACTTC. This encodes CASSVGLPGGIYEQYF. Full variable domain (rest looked up from reference TRBV9 and TRBJ2-7): DSGVTQTPKHLITATGQRVTLRCSPRSGDLSVYWYQQSLDQGLQFLIQYYNGEERAKGNILERFSAQQFPDLHSELNLSSLELGDSALYFCASSVGLPGGIYEQYFGPGTRLTVT.